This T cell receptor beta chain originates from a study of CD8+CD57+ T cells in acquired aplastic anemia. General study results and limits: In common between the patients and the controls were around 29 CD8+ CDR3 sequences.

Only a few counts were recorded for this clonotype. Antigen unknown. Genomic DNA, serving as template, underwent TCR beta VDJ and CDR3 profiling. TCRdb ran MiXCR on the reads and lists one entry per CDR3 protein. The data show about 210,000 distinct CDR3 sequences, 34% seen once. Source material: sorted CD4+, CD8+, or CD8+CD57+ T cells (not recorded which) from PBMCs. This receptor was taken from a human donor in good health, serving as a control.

The CDR3 spells CASSVALNEKLFF. DNA of the CDR3: TGTGCCAGCAGTGTGGCGTTAAATGAAAAACTGTTTTTT. V gene TRBV6-6 combines with J gene TRBJ1-4; D unresolved. This CDR3 comprises 13 residues. The V and J ends lost 5 bases and 5 bases respectively, with 9 bases between them. The germline CDR1 and CDR2 sequences are MNHNY and SVGAGI (reference sequence).